These 19 T cell receptor beta chains originate from one sample sequenced in a study of cytomegalovirus exposure and HLA in healthy donors. The PCR made use of 60 Vbeta and 13 Jbeta primers. Here immunoSEQ multiplex PCR was the method, and the copy in TCRdb shows in-frame clones only, minus some. The profile covers over 150,000 clones, with roughly 80% appearing a single time and approximately 13% taken by the ten largest. Specimen: PBMCs. The receptors were sampled from a woman in her forties or fifties in good health and CMV-seropositive.

The chain uses TRBV7-9 and TRBJ2-1, with D tentatively TRBD1 (5 bases). The germline V and J ends were trimmed by 3 bases and 1 base, with 10 bases remaining between them. The germline V gene has CDR1 SEHNR and CDR2 FQNEAQ (reference sequence). The CDR3 contains 15 residues. The chain's CDR3 is CASSFAQGSYNEQFF. CDR3 nucleotides: TGTGCCAGCAGCTTTGCGCAGGGATCCTACAATGAGCAGTTCTTC. The complete variable domain, with remaining parts taken from reference TRBV7-9 and TRBJ2-1, reads DTGVSQNPRHKITKRGQNVTFRCDPISEHNRLYWYRQTLGQGPEFLTYFQNEAQLEKSRLLSDRFSAERPKGSFSTLEIQRTEQGDSAMYLCASSFAQGSYNEQFFGPGTRLTVL.

The CDR3 loop reads CASSLLSGNTIYF. CDR3 bases: TGCGCCAGCAGCCTCCTCTCTGGAAACACCATATATTTT. The chain is built from TRBV4-1 and TRBJ1-3, with D hard to call. V lost 4 bases to trimming and J lost 0 bases, with 4 bases between them. Germline V gene lookup returns CDR1 MGHRA and CDR2 YSYEKL. This CDR3 region has 13 residues.

The chain uses TRBV7-2 and TRBJ1-6; tentatively, D is TRBD1 (6 bases). This CDR3 has 14 residues. Germline V gene data show CDR1 as SGHTA and CDR2 as FQGNSA. Trimming stripped 5 bases from V and 7 bases from J, with 12 bases between. This CDR3 is CASSVRGFNSPLHF. In DNA, the CDR3 is TGTGCCAGCAGCGTCAGGGGCTTCAATTCACCCCTCCACTTT.

The chain uses TRBV19 and TRBJ1-5, with 9 bases aligning to TRBD1. This CDR3 is built from 16 residues. The junction had 6 bases not matched to a gene; V was cut back by 4 bases and J by 2 bases. Germline V gene data show CDR1 as LNHDA and CDR2 as SQIVND (reference sequence). The CDR3 here is CASSSTGGFGNQPQHF. CDR3 bases: TGTGCCAGTAGTAGTACAGGGGGCTTTGGCAATCAGCCCCAGCATTTT.

The chain employs TRBV5-1 and TRBJ2-2, with 9 nucleotides matching TRBD1. With 1 base clipped from V and 4 bases from J, the junction kept 5 bases outside the gene matches. Germline V gene sequence: CDR1 SGHRS, CDR2 YFSETQ. This CDR3 contains 16 residues. CDR3 nucleotide sequence: TGCGCCAGCAGCTTGCTACAGGGGGCGCGCACCGGGGAGCTGTTTTTT. Translating it yields CASSLLQGARTGELFF.

The chain carries TRBV10-1 and TRBJ2-7; D gene uncertain. Per germline, CDR1 WNHNN and CDR2 SYGVQD (reference sequence). The CDR3 length is 16 residues. V was shortened by 1 base and J by 3 bases, with 16 bases between the two germline ends. CDR3 sequence (DNA): TGCGCCAGCAGTGAGTTTCACTCACTGGGCGTCTACGAGCAGTACTTC. Protein sequence: CASSEFHSLGVYEQYF.

A word on this clone: This specimen includes other DNA sequences encoding the same CDR3. This sequence joins TRBV5-1 and TRBJ2-1, with no clear D. This CDR3 spans 15 amino acids. CDR1 and CDR2 from the germline V gene are SGHRS and YFSETQ. V shed 0 bases and J shed 0 bases, with 7 bases lying between them. CDR3 protein: CASSLGGSSYNEQFF. CDR3 DNA: TGCGCCAGCAGCTTGGGTGGTAGCTCCTACAATGAGCAGTTCTTC.

J is TRBJ1-2 and V is TRBV7-3; the match to TRBD1 covers 8 bases. V lost 5 bases, J lost 7 bases, and 6 bases stayed unmatched. Germline-derived CDR1 and CDR2 are SGHTA and FQGTGA. CDR3 length equals 13 residues. The CDR3 bases are TGTGCCAGCAGCGCACAGGGGGGCGGTGGCTACACCTTC. Its protein product is CASSAQGGGGYTF. Looking up the rest from reference TRBV7-3 and TRBJ1-2 gives the full variable domain: GAGVSQTPSNKVTEKGKYVELRCDPISGHTALYWYRQSLGQGPEFLIYFQGTGAADDSGLPNDRFFAVRPEGSVSTLKIQRTERGDSAVYLCASSAQGGGGYTFGSGTRLTVV.

The chain carries TRBV7-8 and TRBJ1-5; no definite D call. Looked up from germline, CDR1 is SGHVS and CDR2 is FQNEAQ. V was cut by 7 bases and J by 1 base, with 17 bases left in between. This CDR3 spans 16 amino acids. CDR3 in DNA: TGTGCCAGCACCCCTTCCCCTTACGGGAGCAATCAGCCCCAGCATTTT. Translated, it gives CASTPSPYGSNQPQHF.

This clone occurred once. The chain uses TRBV4-2 and TRBJ1-1; TRBD1 matches 10 bases. Germline CDR1 LGHNA, CDR2 YNFKEQ. This CDR3 has 15 residues. The J segment lost 4 bases and the V segment lost 5 bases, leaving 7 bases of the junction unmatched. DNA of the CDR3: TGTGCCAGCAGCGAATGGGACAGGGGCGGCACTGAAGCTTTCTTT. It yields the protein CASSEWDRGGTEAFF.

The J gene is TRBJ2-1, the V gene TRBV30; D might be TRBD2 (6 bases). V was trimmed by 2 bases and J by 6 bases, leaving 14 bases between them. The CDR3 runs 14 residues. Germline V gene lookup returns CDR1 GTSNPN and CDR2 SVGIG (reference sequence). CDR3 in amino acids: CAWSLGGLSNEQFF. The DNA of the CDR3 is TGTGCCTGGAGTTTGGGGGGACTCAGCAATGAGCAGTTCTTC.

The chain couples TRBV5-4 to TRBJ1-3; unclear D gene. The V and J ends lost 6 bases and 1 base respectively, with 14 bases between them. CDR3 length: 15 residues. The V gene's germline CDR1 is SGHNT and CDR2 YYREEE (reference sequence). The CDR3 nucleotides read TGTGCCAGCACCTCCCGGGGAGGATCTGGAAACACCATATATTTT. Translating gives CASTSRGGSGNTIYF. Drawing the rest from reference TRBV5-4 and TRBJ1-3, the complete variable domain is ETGVTQSPTHLIKTRGQQVTLRCSSQSGHNTVSWYQQALGQGPQFIFQYYREEENGRGNFPPRFSGLQFPNYSSELNVNALELDDSALYLCASTSRGGSGNTIYFGEGSWLTVV.

This clone has a single count. The rearrangement joins TRBV5-1 to TRBJ2-1; weak D call: TRBD2 (6 bases). With 4 bases removed from V and 4 bases from J, the gap between germline ends came to 15 bases. The CDR3 runs 15 residues. Looked up from germline, CDR1 is SGHRS and CDR2 is YFSETQ. CDR3 loop: CASSPLVGGYNEQFF. The CDR3 DNA sequence: TGCGCCAGCAGCCCCCTGGTGGGGGGTTACAATGAGCAGTTCTTC.

In its sample, this clone was seen once. The chain is built from TRBV5-1 and TRBJ1-1; 7 bases are shared with TRBD1. Losses at the gene ends were 4 bases for V and 7 bases for J; bases not matched to a gene: 10. This CDR3 spans 14 amino acids. From germline, CDR1 is SGHRS and CDR2 YFSETQ. CDR3 in DNA: TGCGCCAGCAGCCTGACAGGGCAATACGGTGAAGCTTTCTTT. It translates to CASSLTGQYGEAFF.

This clone showed up just a few times. The chain employs TRBV5-1 and TRBJ2-7, with TRBD2 identical over 7 bases. The ends lost 3 bases at V and 2 bases at J; junction bases unmatched: 11. CDR1 is SGHRS, CDR2 YFSETQ, per germline. The CDR3 spans 16 residues. The CDR3 loop reads CASSSPGGREPYEQYF. CDR3 nucleotide sequence: TGCGCCAGCAGCTCACCGGGAGGCAGGGAGCCCTACGAGCAGTACTTC.

This chain joins TRBV7-3 and TRBJ2-3; perhaps TRBD2 as D (6 bases). From germline, CDR1 is SGHTA and CDR2 FQGTGA. V was trimmed by 2 bases and J by 2 bases, leaving 11 bases between them. This CDR3 comprises 15 residues. CDR3 in DNA: TGTGCCAGCAGCTTAGAACGGGGGACCACAGATACGCAGTATTTT. Protein: CASSLERGTTDTQYF.

This clone was observed a few times. The chain is built from TRBV6-5 and TRBJ1-1, with D possibly matching TRBD1 (6 bases). Per germline, CDR1 MNHEY and CDR2 SVGAGI. This CDR3 has 14 residues. V lost 2 bases and J 5 bases, leaving 12 bases between the germline ends. The CDR3 spells CASSYVRGRTEAFF. Here the CDR3 DNA reads TGTGCCAGCAGTTACGTCAGGGGTCGGACTGAAGCTTTCTTT.

The chain has TRBV21-1 and TRBJ2-5; TRBD1 was called by the table and not checked on the DNA. TRBV21-1 is annotated as a pseudogene. The length of the CDR3 is 17 residues. The DNA of the CDR3 is TGTGCCAGCAGCAGGATGGGCCCGGGACAGGGACAAGAGACCCAGTACTTC. Amino acids: CASSRMGPGQGQETQYF.

The V call is TRBV18, the J call TRBJ1-3; 10 nucleotides line up with TRBD1. Germline loops: CDR1 KGHSH, CDR2 LQKENI. V lost 1 base and J lost 4; bases outside the gene matches: 10. The CDR3 extends over 18 amino acids. CDR3 protein: CASSPQGQGYLGGNTIYF. CDR3 bases: TGTGCCAGCTCACCACAGGGACAGGGGTACCTTGGCGGAAACACCATATATTTT.